This TCR beta chain came from a study of cytomegalovirus exposure and HLA in healthy donors. Each donor's status was that of a healthy bone marrow donor. The length of the CDR3 is 14 residues. The germline V gene has CDR1 MGHRA and CDR2 YSYEKL. V was shortened by 0 bases and J by 7 bases, with 10 bases between the two germline ends. This PCR relied on a set of 60 Vbeta primers and 13 Jbeta primers. Clones were read by immunoSEQ multiplex PCR, and TCRdb kept only the in-frame ones, dropping some. The profile shows about 150,000 clones, 80% of them singletons. The V gene is TRBV4-1, the J gene TRBJ2-1; possible D gene TRBD1, 5 bases. Sample: PBMCs. The sequence came from a male donor in good health and CMV-seropositive. The CDR3 protein is CASSQEPRDNEQFF. The CDR3 nucleotides read TGCGCCAGCAGCCAAGAACCCAGGGATAATGAGCAGTTCTTC.